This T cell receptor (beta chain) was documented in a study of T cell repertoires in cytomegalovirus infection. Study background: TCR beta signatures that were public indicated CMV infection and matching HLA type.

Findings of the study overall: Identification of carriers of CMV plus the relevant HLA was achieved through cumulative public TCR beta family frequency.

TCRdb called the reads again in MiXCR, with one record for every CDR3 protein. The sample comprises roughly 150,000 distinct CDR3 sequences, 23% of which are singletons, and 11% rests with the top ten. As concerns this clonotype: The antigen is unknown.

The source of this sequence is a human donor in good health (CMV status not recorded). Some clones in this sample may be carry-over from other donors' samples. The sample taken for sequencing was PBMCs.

The CDR3 DNA sequence: TGTGCCAGCAGTTACCCAGGAGGGGTAACGAGCACAGATACGCAGTATTTT. Translating it yields CASSYPGGVTSTDTQYF. The chain employs TRBV6-5 and TRBJ2-3; TRBD2 might be the D (6 bases). The CDR3 extends over 17 amino acids. Germline V gene sequence: CDR1 MNHEY, CDR2 SVGAGI. V was trimmed by 2 bases and J by 0 bases, leaving 15 bases between them.